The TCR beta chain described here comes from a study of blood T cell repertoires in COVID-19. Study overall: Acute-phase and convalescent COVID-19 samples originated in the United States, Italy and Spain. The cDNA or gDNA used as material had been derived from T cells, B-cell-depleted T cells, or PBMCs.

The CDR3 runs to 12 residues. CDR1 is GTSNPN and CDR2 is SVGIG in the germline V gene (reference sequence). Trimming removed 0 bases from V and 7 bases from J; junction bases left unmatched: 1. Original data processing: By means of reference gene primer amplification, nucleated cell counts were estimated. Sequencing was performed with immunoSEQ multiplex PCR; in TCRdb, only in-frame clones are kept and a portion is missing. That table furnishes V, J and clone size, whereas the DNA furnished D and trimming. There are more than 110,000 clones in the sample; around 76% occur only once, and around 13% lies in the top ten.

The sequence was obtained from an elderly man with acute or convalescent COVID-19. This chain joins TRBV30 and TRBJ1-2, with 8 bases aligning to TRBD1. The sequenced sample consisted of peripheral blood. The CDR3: CAWSVTGVGYTF. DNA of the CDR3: TGTGCCTGGAGTGTGACAGGGGTTGGCTACACCTTC.